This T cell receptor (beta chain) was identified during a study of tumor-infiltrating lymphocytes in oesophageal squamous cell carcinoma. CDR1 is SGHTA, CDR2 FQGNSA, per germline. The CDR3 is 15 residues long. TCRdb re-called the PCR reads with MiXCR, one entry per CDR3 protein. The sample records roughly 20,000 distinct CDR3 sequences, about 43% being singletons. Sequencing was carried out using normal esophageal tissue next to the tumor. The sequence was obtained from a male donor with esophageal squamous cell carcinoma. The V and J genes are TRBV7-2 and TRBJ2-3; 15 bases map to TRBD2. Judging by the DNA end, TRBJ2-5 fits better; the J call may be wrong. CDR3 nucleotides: TGTGCCAGCAGCCGGACTAGCGGGGGGGAAGAGACCCAGTACTTC. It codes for CASSRTSGGEETQYF.